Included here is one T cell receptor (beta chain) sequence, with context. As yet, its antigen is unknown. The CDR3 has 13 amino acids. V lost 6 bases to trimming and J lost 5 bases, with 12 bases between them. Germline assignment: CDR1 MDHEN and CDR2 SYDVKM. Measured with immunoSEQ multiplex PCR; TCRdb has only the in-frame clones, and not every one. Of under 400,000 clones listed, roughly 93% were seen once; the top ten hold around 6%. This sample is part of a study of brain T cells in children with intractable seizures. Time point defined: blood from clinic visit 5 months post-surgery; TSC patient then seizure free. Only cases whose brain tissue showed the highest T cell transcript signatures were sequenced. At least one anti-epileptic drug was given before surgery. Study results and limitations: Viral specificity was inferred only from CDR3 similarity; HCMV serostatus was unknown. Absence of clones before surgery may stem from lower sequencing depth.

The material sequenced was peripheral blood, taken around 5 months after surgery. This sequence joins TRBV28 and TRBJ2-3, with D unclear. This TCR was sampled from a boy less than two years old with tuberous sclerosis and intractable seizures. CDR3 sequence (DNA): TGTGCCAGCAGCGCCCAACTGGGAGATACGCAGTATTTT. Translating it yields CASSAQLGDTQYF.